The sequence of this T cell receptor beta chain was determined in a study of preoperative IRX-2 immunotherapy in early breast cancer. This table comes from immunoSEQ multiplex PCR, and its TCRdb copy is limited to in-frame clones, with some not included. The sample records about 98,000 clones, roughly 85% being singletons. V shed 4 bases and J 2 bases; nucleotides not matched to a gene: 4. The CDR3 is 14 residues long. The germline V gene encodes CDR1 MNHGY and CDR2 SAAAGT. Described treatment: preoperative locoregional IRX-2 cytokine immunotherapy. This phase Ib study tested locoregional IRX-2 cytokine immunotherapy given before surgery. The sample holds a few counts of this clone.

The chain recombines TRBV6-8 with TRBJ1-1; 7 positions agree with TRBD1. The specimen comprised tumor tissue, sampled after IRX-2 immunotherapy. The receptor comes from a human donor with breast cancer. CDR3 sequence reads: CASSSGGLNTEAFF. For the CDR3, the DNA is TGTGCCAGCAGTTCAGGGGGTCTCAACACTGAAGCTTTCTTT.